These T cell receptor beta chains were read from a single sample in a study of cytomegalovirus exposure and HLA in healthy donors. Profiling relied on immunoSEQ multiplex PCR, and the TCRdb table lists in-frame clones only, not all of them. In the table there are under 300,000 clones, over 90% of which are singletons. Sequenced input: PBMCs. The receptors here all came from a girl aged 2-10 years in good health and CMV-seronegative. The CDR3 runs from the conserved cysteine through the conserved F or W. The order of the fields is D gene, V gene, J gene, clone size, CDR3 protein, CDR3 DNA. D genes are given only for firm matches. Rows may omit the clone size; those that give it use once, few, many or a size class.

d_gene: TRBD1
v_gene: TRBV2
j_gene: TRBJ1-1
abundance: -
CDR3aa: CASSDRGHKSHAEAFF
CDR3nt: TGTGCCAGCAGTGACAGGGGGCACAAATCTCACGCTGAAGCTTTCTTT

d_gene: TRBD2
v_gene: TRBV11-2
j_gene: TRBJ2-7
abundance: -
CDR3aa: CASSLSLADNYEQYF
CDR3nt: TGTGCCAGCAGCTTGTCACTAGCGGATAACTACGAGCAGTACTTC

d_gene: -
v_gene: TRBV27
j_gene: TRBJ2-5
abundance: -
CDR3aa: CASSPSLGGQETQYF
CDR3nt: TGTGCCAGCAGTCCATCCTTAGGAGGCCAAGAGACCCAGTACTTC

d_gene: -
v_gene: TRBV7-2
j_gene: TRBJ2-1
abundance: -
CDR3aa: CASSPRVGSNEQFF
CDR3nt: TGTGCCAGCAGCCCACGGGTCGGCAGTAATGAGCAGTTCTTC

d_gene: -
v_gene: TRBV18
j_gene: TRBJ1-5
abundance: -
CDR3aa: CASSPLFVDKGQEQPQHF
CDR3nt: TGTGCCAGCTCACCCCTATTCGTTGATAAGGGGCAGGAACAGCCCCAGCATTTT

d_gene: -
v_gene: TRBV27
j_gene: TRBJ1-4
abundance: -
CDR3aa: CASSLSRTNEKLFF
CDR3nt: TGTGCCAGCAGTTTGAGTCGGACTAATGAAAAACTGTTTTTT

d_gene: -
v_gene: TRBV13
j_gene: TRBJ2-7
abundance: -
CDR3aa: CASSPVHNYEQYF
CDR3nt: TGTGCCAGCAGCCCTGTCCACAACTACGAGCAGTACTTC

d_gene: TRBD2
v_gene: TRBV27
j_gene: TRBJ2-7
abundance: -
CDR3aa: CASSLSSSGASYEQYF
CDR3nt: TGTGCCAGCAGTTTATCGTCTAGCGGGGCCTCCTACGAGCAGTACTTC

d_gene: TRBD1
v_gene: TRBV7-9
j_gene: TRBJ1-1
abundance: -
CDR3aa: CASSSPKQGSTEAFF
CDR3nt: TGTGCCAGCAGCTCGCCTAAACAGGGGAGCACTGAAGCTTTCTTT

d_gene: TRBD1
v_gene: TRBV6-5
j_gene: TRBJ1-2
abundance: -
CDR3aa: CASSNDRGGYGYTF
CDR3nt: TGTGCCAGCAGTAACGACAGGGGAGGCTATGGCTACACCTTC

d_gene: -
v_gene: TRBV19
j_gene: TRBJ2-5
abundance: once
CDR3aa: CASSGRVKTQYF
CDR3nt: TGTGCCAGTAGTGGGCGGGTGAAGACCCAGTACTTC

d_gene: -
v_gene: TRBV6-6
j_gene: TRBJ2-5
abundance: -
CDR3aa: CASSYGQKETQYF
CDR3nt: TGTGCCAGCAGTTATGGACAGAAAGAGACCCAGTACTTC

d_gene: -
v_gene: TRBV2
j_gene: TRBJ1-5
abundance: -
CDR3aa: CASSEAVRQTANQPQHF
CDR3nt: TGTGCCAGCAGTGAAGCGGTGAGACAGACGGCTAATCAGCCCCAGCATTTT

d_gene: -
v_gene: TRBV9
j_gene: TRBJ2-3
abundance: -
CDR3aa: CASSVLRGLTDTQYF
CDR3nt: TGTGCCAGCAGCGTCCTCCGTGGCCTCACAGATACGCAGTATTTT

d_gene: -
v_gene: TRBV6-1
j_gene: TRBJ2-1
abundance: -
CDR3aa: CASSDDSYNEQFF
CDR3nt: TGTGCCAGCAGTGACGACAGCTACAATGAGCAGTTCTTC

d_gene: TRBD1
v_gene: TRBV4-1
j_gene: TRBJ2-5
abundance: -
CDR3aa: CASSQEGGQGQETQYF
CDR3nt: TGCGCCAGCAGCCAAGAGGGAGGACAGGGCCAAGAGACCCAGTACTTC

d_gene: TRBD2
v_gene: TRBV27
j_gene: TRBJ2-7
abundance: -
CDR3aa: CASSSTGTSGYEQYF
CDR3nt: TGTGCCAGCAGTTCGACCGGGACTAGCGGCTACGAGCAGTACTTC

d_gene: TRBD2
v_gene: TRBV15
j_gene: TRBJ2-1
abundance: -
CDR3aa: CATSRDRGGRYNEQFF
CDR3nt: TGTGCCACCAGCAGAGATCGGGGGGGCCGCTACAATGAGCAGTTCTTC

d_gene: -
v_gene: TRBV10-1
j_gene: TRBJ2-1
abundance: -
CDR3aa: CASSGAWDEQFF
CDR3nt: TGCGCCAGCAGTGGGGCTTGGGATGAGCAGTTCTTC

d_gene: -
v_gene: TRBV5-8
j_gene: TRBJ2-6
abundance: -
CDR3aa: CASSSHRDTLSGANVLTF
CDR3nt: TGTGCCAGCAGCTCCCACAGGGATACTCTCTCTGGGGCCAACGTCCTGACTTTC

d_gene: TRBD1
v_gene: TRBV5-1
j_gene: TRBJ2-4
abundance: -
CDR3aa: CASSSTGGNPTLAKNIQYF
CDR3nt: TGCGCCAGCAGCTCGACAGGGGGGAACCCAACGTTAGCCAAAAACATTCAGTACTTC